This T cell receptor (beta chain) was recorded in a study of CD4+ T cells in melanoma. Per germline, CDR1 SGHNT and CDR2 YYREEE (reference sequence). The CDR3 runs 13 residues. V shed 5 bases and J shed 4 bases, with 13 bases lying between them. The method was immunoSEQ multiplex PCR; TCRdb's version includes in-frame clones alone and lacks a portion of them. The sample consists of around 130,000 clones, roughly 91% of them appearing once. The V and J genes are TRBV5-4 and TRBJ2-7; D not certain. This clonotype was obtained from a human donor with melanoma. CDR3 in DNA: TGTGCCAGCAGTGAGTGGGGAACTTACGAGCAGTACTTC. It encodes CASSEWGTYEQYF.